This entry lists 3 T cell receptor beta chains sequenced from one sample in a study of T cell repertoires in cytomegalovirus infection (dated by TCRdb to the late 2010s). For sequencing, an Illumina HiSeq 1500 was employed. The public reads were quality trimmed at Q25 with fastp and then assembled into clones with MiXCR by TCRdb, keeping productive beta chains. Every entry covers one CDR3 protein and lists the most common genes and DNA from its rows. Here the sample has 650,000 to 900,000 distinct CDR3 sequences; about 33% occur a single time. Roughly 12% of the sample lies in the top ten. Their antigens are not known. This specimen's treatment or condition label, per the study, means: in vitro stimulation with specific CMV peptide epitopes to enrich CMV-specific T cells. Sequencing was performed on cultured CD8+ T cells from PBMCs, taken from culture after CMV antigen stimulation. The receptors originated from a human donor in good health (CMV status not recorded). Some clones in this sample may be carry-over from other donors' samples.

The rearrangement links TRBV7-9 to TRBJ2-2; possibly TRBD2 for D (8 bases). The germline V gene encodes CDR1 SEHNR and CDR2 FQNEAQ (reference sequence). Trimming stripped 5 bases from V and 4 bases from J, with 20 bases between. The CDR3 is made up of 17 amino acids. The CDR3 DNA sequence: TGTGCCAGCAGCCCCGGGAGGGGGCCTCCGAGCACCGGGGAGCTGTTTTTT. Translated: CASSPGRGPPSTGELFF.

The gene calls are TRBV6-9 and TRBJ2-7; 13 bases are a match to TRBD2. This CDR3 has 17 amino acids. Losses at the gene ends were 3 bases for V and 2 bases for J; bases not matched to a gene: 7. The germline CDR1 and CDR2 sequences are MNHGY and SVAAGI. CDR3 DNA: TGTGCCAGCAGTTACCGACTAGCGGGGGGATACCCCTACGAGCAGTACGTC. This encodes CASSYRLAGGYPYEQYV.

This clonotype was observed a few times. The CDR3 nucleotides are TGTGCCAGCAGCCCCGGGACAGGGTCGGGCAATCAGCCCCAGCATTTT. It encodes CASSPGTGSGNQPQHF. The genes are TRBV6-2 or TRBV6-3 and TRBJ1-5; TRBD1 agrees at 9 bases. CDR3 length: 16 residues. Germline lookup yields CDR1 MNHEY and CDR2 SVGEGT. V trimming: 6 bases; J trimming: 2 bases; junction bases outside the gene matches: 8.